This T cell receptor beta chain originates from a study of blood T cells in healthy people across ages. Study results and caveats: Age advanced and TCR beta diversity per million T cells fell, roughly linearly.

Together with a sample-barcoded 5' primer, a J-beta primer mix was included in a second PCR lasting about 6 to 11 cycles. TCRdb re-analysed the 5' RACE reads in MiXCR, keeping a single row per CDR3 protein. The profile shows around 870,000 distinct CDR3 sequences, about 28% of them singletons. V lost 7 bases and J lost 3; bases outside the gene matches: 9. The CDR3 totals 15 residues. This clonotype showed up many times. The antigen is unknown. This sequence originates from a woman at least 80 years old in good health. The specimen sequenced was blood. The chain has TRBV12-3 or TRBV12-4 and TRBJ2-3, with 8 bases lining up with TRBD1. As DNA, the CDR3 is TGTGCCAGCAAAAAACAGGGGGAAGGAACAGATACGCAGTATTTT. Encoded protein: CASKKQGEGTDTQYF.